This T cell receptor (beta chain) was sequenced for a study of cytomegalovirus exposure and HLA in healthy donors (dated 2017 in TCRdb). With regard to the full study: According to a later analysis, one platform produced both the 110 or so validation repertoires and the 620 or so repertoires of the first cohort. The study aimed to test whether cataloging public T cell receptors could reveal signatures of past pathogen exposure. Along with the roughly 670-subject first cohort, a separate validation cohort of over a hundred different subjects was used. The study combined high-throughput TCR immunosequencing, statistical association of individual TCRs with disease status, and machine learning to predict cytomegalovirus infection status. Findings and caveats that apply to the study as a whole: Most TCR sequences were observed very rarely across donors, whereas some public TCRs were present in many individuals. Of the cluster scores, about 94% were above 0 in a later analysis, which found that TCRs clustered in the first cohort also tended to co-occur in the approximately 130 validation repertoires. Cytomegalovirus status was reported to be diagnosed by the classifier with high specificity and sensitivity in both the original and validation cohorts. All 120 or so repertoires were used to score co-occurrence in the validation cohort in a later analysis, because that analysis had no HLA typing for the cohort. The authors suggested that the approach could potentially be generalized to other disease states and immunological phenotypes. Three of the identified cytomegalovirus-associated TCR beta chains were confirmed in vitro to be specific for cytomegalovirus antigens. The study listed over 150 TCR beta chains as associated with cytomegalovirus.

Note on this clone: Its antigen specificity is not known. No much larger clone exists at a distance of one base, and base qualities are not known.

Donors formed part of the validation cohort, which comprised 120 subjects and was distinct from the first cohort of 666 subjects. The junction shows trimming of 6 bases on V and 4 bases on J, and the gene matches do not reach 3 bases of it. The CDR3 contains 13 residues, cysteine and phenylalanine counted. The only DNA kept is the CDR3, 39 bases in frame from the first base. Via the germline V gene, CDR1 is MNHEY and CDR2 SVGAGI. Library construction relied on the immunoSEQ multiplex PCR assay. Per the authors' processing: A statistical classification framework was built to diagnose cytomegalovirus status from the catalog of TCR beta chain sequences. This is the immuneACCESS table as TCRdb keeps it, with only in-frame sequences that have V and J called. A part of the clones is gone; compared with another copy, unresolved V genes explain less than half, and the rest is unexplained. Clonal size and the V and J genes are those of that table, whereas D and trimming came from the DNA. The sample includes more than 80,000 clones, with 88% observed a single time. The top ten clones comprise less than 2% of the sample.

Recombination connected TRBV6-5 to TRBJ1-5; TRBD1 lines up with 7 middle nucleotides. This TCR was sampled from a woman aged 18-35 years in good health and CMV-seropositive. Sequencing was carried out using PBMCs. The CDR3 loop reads CASRTGRNQPQHF. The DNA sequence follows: TGTGCCAGCAGGACAGGGAGGAATCAGCCCCAGCATTTT.